This T cell receptor beta chain was documented in a study of metastatic and nonmetastatic thyroid tumors. Study at large: For malignant and benign thyroid patients, tumor or nodule tissue and blood were the sources whose repertoires were compared. Study-wide results and limits: Versus benign nodules, malignant thyroid tumors reportedly had significantly higher TCR beta diversity, in blood and tumor.

To note about this clone: Antigen: not known. A single base separates this from a much larger clone, so it may be a read error.

Every patient was untreated before thyroid surgery. As originally analysed: CDR3 was compared across clinicopathological groups, and the resulting differences were used to build a distant-metastasis classifier for papillary thyroid cancer. TCRdb re-called the PCR reads through MiXCR. Here the V and J calls rest on TCRdb's processing, not on the authors' analysis. This table has more than 20,000 clones, 22% appearing once. CDR1 is DFQATT, CDR2 SNEGSKA, per germline (reference sequence). The length of the CDR3 is 12 residues. The ends were cut back, 3 bases at V and 10 bases at J, with 15 bases in the middle.

This chain joins TRBV20-1 and TRBJ2-5; tentative D call: TRBD1 (5 bases). Sequencing was performed on tumor tissue. The TCR sequence derives from a female donor with papillary thyroid cancer or a benign thyroid nodule (not recorded which). Some clones in this sample may be carry-over from other donors' samples. CDR3 in DNA: TGCAGTGCTAGCCCGCGCCCAGGGAACCAGTACTTC. Its protein product is CSASPRPGNQYF.